A single sample gave rise to the 26 T cell receptor beta chains below, sequenced in a study of T cell responses to AZD1222 COVID-19 vaccine. Produced via immunoSEQ multiplex PCR; TCRdb's table is partial and in-frame only. The sample comprises about 130,000 clones, roughly 87% of which are singletons, and 1.5% rests with the top ten. This specimen was peripheral blood, taken on day 0 of AZD1222 vaccination. The source is an adult in good health.

CDR3 DNA: TGTGCCAGCAGTGGAGAGAGTTACACTGAAGCTTTCTTT. Translation: CASSGESYTEAFF. The chain uses TRBV2 and TRBJ1-1; D remains unclear. The germline V gene has CDR1 SNHLY and CDR2 FYNNEI. V dropped 4 bases and J dropped 3 bases, with 9 bases sitting between them. There are 13 residues in the CDR3. Looking up the rest from reference TRBV2 and TRBJ1-1 gives the full variable domain: EPEVTQTPSHQVTQMGQEVILRCVPISNHLYFYWYRQILGQKVEFLVSFYNNEISEKSEIFDDQFSVERPDGSNFTLKIRSTKLEDSAMYFCASSGESYTEAFFGQGTRLTVV.

The chain combines TRBV4-1 with TRBJ2-2; 9 bases align to TRBD1. The trim removed 0 bases at V and 0 bases at J, leaving 2 bases unmatched. The CDR3 is 17 amino acids. Germline V gives CDR1 MGHRA, CDR2 YSYEKL. Here the CDR3 reads CASSQEGTGTNTGELFF. The CDR3 region has the DNA TGCGCCAGCAGCCAAGAGGGGACAGGGACGAACACCGGGGAGCTGTTTTTT.

The rearrangement uses TRBV9 and TRBJ1-1; perhaps TRBD1 as D (6 bases). The CDR3 contains 12 residues. CDR1 SGDLS and CDR2 YYNGEE come from the germline V gene. V lost 7 bases, J lost 5 bases, and 12 bases lay in between. The CDR3 protein is CASGGPTTEAFF. CDR3 coding DNA: TGTGCCAGCGGGGGGCCCACTACTGAAGCTTTCTTT. Variable domain in full (rest from reference TRBV9 and TRBJ1-1): DSGVTQTPKHLITATGQRVTLRCSPRSGDLSVYWYQQSLDQGLQFLIQYYNGEERAKGNILERFSAQQFPDLHSELNLSSLELGDSALYFCASGGPTTEAFFGQGTRLTVV.

The chain couples TRBV9 to TRBJ1-1; D not resolved. V lost 2 bases and J 1 base, leaving 6 bases between the germline ends. In germline, CDR1 is SGDLS, CDR2 YYNGEE. This CDR3 spans 13 amino acids. In DNA form, the CDR3 reads TGTGCCAGCAGCGTCACAGCGAACACTGAAGCTTTCTTT. It encodes CASSVTANTEAFF. Together with reference TRBV9 and TRBJ1-1, the CDR3 gives the full variable domain: DSGVTQTPKHLITATGQRVTLRCSPRSGDLSVYWYQQSLDQGLQFLIQYYNGEERAKGNILERFSAQQFPDLHSELNLSSLELGDSALYFCASSVTANTEAFFGQGTRLTVV.

In regard to this clone: The junction does not match germline at one end; this may be a read error. The genes are TRBV30 and TRBJ2-5; the D gene could be TRBD1 or TRBD2 (5 bases each). There are 12 residues in the CDR3. The germline V gene encodes CDR1 GTSNPN and CDR2 SVGIG (reference sequence). This CDR3 reads CAWSMLLSGTNF. The CDR3 DNA sequence: TGTGCCTGGAGCATGCTACTCTCCGGGACGAACTTC.

J is TRBJ1-6 and V is TRBV10-3, with D maybe TRBD1 (6 bases). The V gene's germline CDR1 is ENHRY and CDR2 SYGVKD. CDR3 length: 13 residues. Trimming stripped 11 bases from V and 8 bases from J, with 16 bases between. The CDR3: CASTLSGDSPLHF. DNA for the CDR3: TGTGCCTCAACTCTCTCAGGGGATTCACCCCTCCACTTT.

The chain is built from TRBV6-1 and TRBJ1-6, with D perhaps matching TRBD1 (6 bases). V lost 0 bases and J lost 6, with 12 bases in between. In germline, CDR1 is MNHNS, CDR2 SASEGT. The CDR3 runs 16 residues. CDR3 region: CASSEALQGSNSPLHF. CDR3 DNA sequence: TGTGCCAGCAGTGAAGCGCTACAGGGAAGTAATTCACCCCTCCACTTT.

V gene TRBV6-2 or TRBV6-3 combines with J gene TRBJ1-6; D possibly corresponds to TRBD1 (5 bases). This CDR3 comprises 14 residues. V shed 2 bases and J shed 8 bases, with 10 bases lying between them. Germline assignment: CDR1 MNHEY and CDR2 SVGEGT. The CDR3 DNA sequence: TGTGCCAGCAGTTACGCGGGGCCTCATTCACCCCTCCACTTT. Translation gives CASSYAGPHSPLHF.

The chain joins TRBV19 to TRBJ2-2, with D possibly TRBD1 on 6 matching bases. Germline values: CDR1 LNHDA, CDR2 SQIVND (reference sequence). The CDR3 is 16 residues long. Between the trimmed V and J ends, which lost 4 bases and 3 bases, there was a span of 15 bases. CDR3 nucleotides: TGTGCCAGTAGTACAACAGGGCCCGTGCACACCGGGGAGCTGTTTTTT. This gives the protein CASSTTGPVHTGELFF. Full variable domain (missing parts from reference TRBV19 and TRBJ2-2): DGGITQSPKYLFRKEGQNVTLSCEQNLNHDAMYWYRQDPGQGLRLIYYSQIVNDFQKGDIAEGYSVSREKKESFPLTVTSAQKNPTAFYLCASSTTGPVHTGELFFGEGSRLTVL.

The rearrangement links TRBV12-3 or TRBV12-4 to TRBJ2-5; D gene uncertain. This CDR3 is built from 13 residues. V lost 6 bases and J lost 4, with 12 bases in between. The CDR3: CASRGKGRETQYF. The CDR3 DNA is TGTGCCAGCAGAGGAAAGGGCCGAGAGACCCAGTACTTC.

This chain uses TRBV7-3 with TRBJ1-4; a weak D match, TRBD1 (6 bases). Per the germline V gene, CDR1 is SGHTA and CDR2 is FQGTGA. V lost 5 bases to trimming and J lost 5 bases, with 15 bases between them. This CDR3 comprises 15 residues. This CDR3 reads CASSPLQGTNEKLFF. In DNA form, the CDR3 reads TGTGCCAGCAGCCCACTACAGGGAACAAATGAAAAACTGTTTTTT.

This chain uses TRBV5-5 with TRBJ2-6, with D hard to call. Germline V gives CDR1 SGHKS, CDR2 YYEKEE (reference sequence). V dropped 3 bases and J dropped 4 bases, with 14 bases sitting between them. This CDR3 region has 16 residues. CDR3 in DNA: TGTGCCAGCAGCTGGCTGGGTGGTTCAGGGGCCAACGTCCTGACTTTC. Protein product: CASSWLGGSGANVLTF.

V is TRBV7-8 and J is TRBJ1-4, with 7 bases aligning to TRBD1. The CDR3 has 16 residues. CDR1 SGHVS and CDR2 FQNEAQ come from the germline V gene. With 5 bases clipped from V and 8 bases from J, the junction kept 14 bases outside the gene matches. CDR3 in amino acids: CASSPSRTGRGEKLFF. In nucleotides, the CDR3 is TGTGCCAGCAGCCCTTCCCGGACAGGTCGGGGCGAAAAACTGTTTTTT.

In DNA, the CDR3 is TGTGCCACCGGGGAGGGCCAGCCCCAGCATTTT. As protein: CATGEGQPQHF. This rearrangement joins TRBV19 to TRBJ1-5; D ambiguous. Germline CDR1 reads LNHDA; CDR2 reads SQIVND (reference sequence). V lost 10 bases and J lost 7, with 11 bases in between. CDR3 length: 11 amino acids.

The chain links TRBV9 to TRBJ2-7; 7 nucleotides align to TRBD1. Germline loops: CDR1 SGDLS, CDR2 YYNGEE. The CDR3 loop spans 14 amino acids. V shed 0 bases, J shed 3 bases, and the junction held 3 bases outside the gene matches. The CDR3 coding sequence is TGTGCCAGCAGCGTAGGACAGGGAGACTACGAGCAGTACTTC. This encodes CASSVGQGDYEQYF.

Note on this clone: At one end, the junction sequence differs from germline, possibly due to a read error. The chain recombines TRBV12-5 with TRBJ2-1; D not certain. There are 13 residues in the CDR3. The germline CDR1 and CDR2 sequences are LGHNT and FRNRAP. The CDR3 DNA sequence: TGTGCTAGTGCGACCCTACCCTACACTGAGCAGTTCTTC. It specifies CASATLPYTEQFF.

The chain links TRBV27 to TRBJ1-1; the D gene is possibly TRBD1 (5 bases). The V end lost 7 bases, the J end lost 0 bases, and 12 bases lay between the germline ends. This CDR3 has 14 residues. Germline CDR1 reads MNHEY; CDR2 reads SMNVEV (reference sequence). The CDR3: CASISVGVNTEAFF. The CDR3 DNA reads as TGTGCCAGCATTTCTGTGGGGGTGAACACTGAAGCTTTCTTT.

The chain employs TRBV27 and TRBJ2-3; 7 nucleotides line up with TRBD1. CDR1 and CDR2 (germline): MNHEY, SMNVEV (reference sequence). This CDR3 spans 14 amino acids. The trim removed 6 bases at V and 4 bases at J, leaving 7 bases unmatched. The CDR3 coding sequence is TGTGCCAGCAGCCAAGACAGGGTCGCAGATACGCAGTATTTT. Translation: CASSQDRVADTQYF.

Note on this clone: The sample has other DNA sequences that encode this CDR3 too. V usage is TRBV9 and J usage is TRBJ2-1; 8 bases agree with TRBD2. The germline V gene has CDR1 SGDLS and CDR2 YYNGEE. V was pared by 2 bases and J by 4 bases, with 2 bases of the junction left unmatched. The length of the CDR3 is 14 residues. CDR3 DNA sequence: TGTGCCAGCAGCGTCGGCGGGGGGTACAATGAGCAGTTCTTC. This gives the protein CASSVGGGYNEQFF.

The J gene is TRBJ1-5, the V gene TRBV19; 8 nucleotides match TRBD1. Germline V gene data show CDR1 as LNHDA and CDR2 as SQIVND (reference sequence). V gave up 6 bases and J gave up 0 bases; unmatched junction bases: 16. The CDR3 is made up of 19 amino acids. The CDR3 sequence is CASRFGQGPNILSNQPQHF. Here the CDR3 DNA reads TGTGCCAGTAGATTCGGACAGGGCCCAAACATTCTTAGCAATCAGCCCCAGCATTTT.

The rearrangement uses TRBV10-3 and TRBJ1-6; D is ambiguous. From germline, CDR1 is ENHRY and CDR2 SYGVKD. This CDR3 is 15 amino acids long. Trimming left V 0 bases short and J 7 bases short, with 10 bases between. CDR3 nucleotide sequence: TGTGCCATCAGTGAGTCGGCAGGTGAGAATTCACCCCTCCACTTT. Protein sequence: CAISESAGENSPLHF.

This chain links TRBV11-2 with TRBJ1-1; 7 bases match TRBD1. This CDR3 region has 13 residues. Germline CDR1 and CDR2: SGHAT and FQNNGV. V gave up 5 bases and J gave up 8 bases; unmatched junction bases: 8. The CDR3 DNA reads TGTGCCAGCAGCCTCGGGACAGCGACGGAAGCTTTCTTT. Translation: CASSLGTATEAFF.

V is TRBV30 and J is TRBJ2-7; weak D call: TRBD2 (5 bases). CDR3 length: 14 amino acids. Trimming left V 0 bases short and J 0 bases short, with 9 bases between. The germline V gene encodes CDR1 GTSNPN and CDR2 SVGIG (reference sequence). The CDR3 loop reads CAWSVGGSSYEQYF. DNA for the CDR3: TGTGCCTGGAGTGTTGGTGGGAGCTCCTACGAGCAGTACTTC.

The CDR3 sequence is CASSSGGTEFVEQYF. CDR3 coding DNA: TGTGCCAGCAGCTCGGGAGGGACCGAATTTGTCGAGCAGTACTTC. V gene TRBV7-6 combines with J gene TRBJ2-7, with 8 bases lining up with TRBD2. V lost 4 bases and J lost 6; bases outside the gene matches: 11. The CDR3 covers 15 residues. Per germline, CDR1 SGHVS and CDR2 FNYEAQ.

This clone was seen once. The chain employs TRBV2 and TRBJ1-2; unclear D gene. Trimming stripped 7 bases from V and 7 bases from J, with 19 bases between. Germline V CDR1 and CDR2: SNHLY, FYNNEI. The CDR3 spans 14 residues. CDR3 DNA sequence: TGTGCCAGCACTCCACTTGAGGGTTTAAGTGGCTACACCTTC. Residues: CASTPLEGLSGYTF.

The chain couples TRBV28 to TRBJ1-2; D might be TRBD1 (6 bases). Trimming left V 5 bases short and J 7 bases short, with 20 bases between. Germline values: CDR1 MDHEN, CDR2 SYDVKM. The CDR3 covers 15 residues. For the CDR3, the DNA is TGTGCCAGCAGTCCAATCGGGGGCGGGCCGGGTGGCTACACCTTC. It yields the protein CASSPIGGGPGGYTF.